Below, one T cell receptor beta chain is given with its context. As yet, its antigen is unknown. In the study's own analysis: Matches to published virus-specific TCRB sequences were rare among patient CD8+ clones larger than 1%. TCRdb keeps only in-frame clones here, not all; method: immunoSEQ multiplex PCR. Clone size and V and J calls were adopted from that table, with D and trimming inferred from the DNA. The data contain around 20,000 clones, about 70% of them singletons. This specimen comes from a study of somatic mutations in cytotoxic T cells in rheumatoid arthritis. Study-level points and caveats: A slight TRBV07 underrepresentation in rheumatoid arthritis patients was reported without multiple-comparison adjustment. More than 20% of CD8+ cells belonged to the largest clone in about an eighth of the roughly 65 patients.

The CDR3 totals 13 residues. Germline V gene lookup returns CDR1 SEHNR and CDR2 FQNEAQ (reference sequence). V lost 0 bases to trimming and J lost 3 bases, with 6 bases between them. Positive selection with magnetic beads achieved the isolation of CD4+ and CD8+ cells, followed by a flow cytometry check of purity. The TCR was taken from an adult with rheumatoid arthritis. Specimen: CD8+ T cells sorted from blood. This chain joins TRBV7-9 and TRBJ2-7, with D hard to call. DNA of the CDR3: TGTGCCAGCAGCTTAGCGGGCGTCTACGAGCAGTACTTC. As protein: CASSLAGVYEQYF.